This T cell receptor (beta chain) was recovered during a study of CD8+ T cells in alopecia areata. V dropped 0 bases and J dropped 1; count of bases not matched to a gene: 4. CDR1 is LGHNA, CDR2 YNFKEQ, per germline. The CDR3 runs 16 residues. Reverse transcription of extracted RNA yielded cDNA, which provided the sequencing template. Sequenced by immunoSEQ multiplex PCR; TCRdb stores in-frame clones only, minus some. Of 42,000 or so clones in the sample, roughly 92% are singletons; the top ten hold 18%. Treatment here: oral pan-JAK inhibitor, 5-10 mg twice daily. The rearrangement links TRBV4-2 to TRBJ1-1, with 8 bases fitting TRBD1. The sample in question was CD8+ T cells sorted from blood, obtained at week 24, from a patient treated with tofacitinib. This receptor was obtained from a human donor with alopecia areata. Here the CDR3 reads CASSQDEGTGNTEAFF. The DNA of the CDR3 is TGTGCCAGCAGCCAAGATGAGGGGACAGGGAACACTGAAGCTTTCTTT.